These 6 T cell receptor beta chains share one sample of origin, sequenced in a study of OX40 agonist ivuxolimab in advanced cancers. The repertoire was sequenced with immunoSEQ multiplex PCR; TCRdb's copy has only in-frame clones and lacks some. The sample lists about 68,000 clones; roughly four fifths were seen once. The specimen comprised CD4+ or CD8+ T cells sorted from blood, sampled in a trial of the OX40 agonist ivuxolimab. The origin of the receptors is an adult with an advanced solid tumor such as melanoma, head and neck, liver or kidney cancer.

This clone was seen a handful of times. This chain joins TRBV28 and TRBJ1-2; D is ambiguous. Germline lookup yields CDR1 MDHEN and CDR2 SYDVKM. V was clipped by 6 bases and J by 6 bases, with 8 bases between them. There are 11 residues in the CDR3. Here the CDR3 DNA reads TGTGCCAGCAGCCTGAAGAATGGCTACACCTTC. Translated: CASSLKNGYTF.

The gene calls are TRBV28 and TRBJ2-7, with D possibly being TRBD1 (6 bases). V was trimmed by 3 bases and J by 6 bases, leaving 6 bases between them. CDR3 size: 11 residues. Germline lookup yields CDR1 MDHEN and CDR2 SYDVKM. In DNA, the CDR3 is TGTGCCAGCAGTTTCAGGGGCGAGCAGTACGTC. Translation: CASSFRGEQYV.

The chain uses TRBV19 and TRBJ2-6; no definite D call. The CDR3 runs 14 residues. Trimming stripped 6 bases from V and 4 bases from J, with 10 bases between. CDR1 is LNHDA, CDR2 SQIVND, per germline (reference sequence). The CDR3 DNA follows: TGTGCCAGTAGCCCGGTCACCGGGGCCAACGTCCTGACTTTC. This encodes CASSPVTGANVLTF.

V is TRBV2 and J is TRBJ1-1; possibly TRBD1 for D (5 bases). Deletions cut 0 bases from V and 6 bases from J, with 11 bases between. CDR1 SNHLY and CDR2 FYNNEI come from the germline V gene. This CDR3 is built from 14 residues. CDR3 sequence: CASSEAGRGPEAFF. The CDR3 DNA reads as TGTGCCAGCAGTGAAGCGGGCCGGGGACCTGAAGCTTTCTTT.

The CDR3 protein is CASSAFTDPWVGYTF. CDR3 bases: TGTGCCAGCAGCGCGTTCACAGACCCTTGGGTAGGCTACACCTTC. The rearrangement links TRBV9 to TRBJ1-2; D gene ambiguous. The V end was cut by 3 bases, the J end by 8 bases, with 20 bases between. This CDR3 contains 15 residues. Germline V gene sequence: CDR1 SGDLS, CDR2 YYNGEE.

The gene calls are TRBV27 and TRBJ1-6; D gene ambiguous. Germline V gene data show CDR1 as MNHEY and CDR2 as SMNVEV (reference sequence). The CDR3 sequence is 13 residues long. The V end lost 0 bases, the J end lost 8 bases, and 5 bases lay between the germline ends. CDR3 amino acids: CASSLSRDSPLHF. CDR3 coding DNA: TGTGCCAGCAGTTTATCGCGTGATTCACCCCTCCACTTT.